This TCR beta chain was identified in a study of cytomegalovirus exposure and HLA in healthy donors. Whole-study results and caveats: Many donors shared some public TCRs, even though most TCR sequences were rare.

In the PCR, 60 Vbeta and 13 Jbeta primers were used. Profiling relied on immunoSEQ multiplex PCR, and the TCRdb table lists in-frame clones only, not all of them. The sample shows 99,000 or so clones, around 74% of them seen only once. In germline, CDR1 is PRHDT, CDR2 FYEKMQ (reference sequence). CDR3 size: 14 residues. Of note for this clone: What it binds is unknown.

The receptor was derived from a woman between 40 and 50 years old in good health and CMV-seropositive. The sample was PBMCs. The J gene is TRBJ2-5, the V gene TRBV13; D remains unclear. The DNA end lines up better with TRBJ2-7; the J call may be wrong. CDR3 coding DNA: TGTGCCAGCAGCTTGGCAGGAAGAACCTACGAGCAGTACTTC. This translates into CASSLAGRTYEQYF.